The 8 T cell receptor beta chains presented below share a single source sample, sequenced in a study of blood T cell repertoires in COVID-19. Some clones are missing from TCRdb's copy, which holds only in-frame ones; the method was immunoSEQ multiplex PCR. Altogether hundreds of thousands of clones are present, roughly 86% being singletons, with the ten largest covering over 2%. Input material: PBMCs or T cells enriched from blood (not recorded which). The receptors were gathered from a woman in her thirties or forties with acute COVID-19.

This clone appeared a few times. The chain couples TRBV9 to TRBJ1-3; 8 bases agree with TRBD1. The CDR3 is made up of 16 amino acids. After removal of 5 bases from V and 0 bases from J, the junction contained 7 bases not matched to a gene. Germline values: CDR1 SGDLS, CDR2 YYNGEE. The CDR3 DNA reads TGTGCCAGCAGGGCCGGGACAGGCTTCTCTGGAAACACCATATATTTT. Translating gives CASRAGTGFSGNTIYF.

V usage is TRBV30 and J usage is TRBJ2-7, with TRBD2 as a possible D gene (5 bases). CDR1 and CDR2 from the germline V gene are GTSNPN and SVGIG (reference sequence). This CDR3 has 13 residues. The V end lost 0 bases, the J end lost 6 bases, and 12 bases lay between the germline ends. CDR3 nucleotide sequence: TGTGCCTGGAGTGTACGCGGGCCCGCCGAGCAGTACTTC. Protein sequence: CAWSVRGPAEQYF. Filled out from reference TRBV30 and TRBJ2-7, the complete variable domain reads SQTIHQWPATLVQPVGSPLSLECTVEGTSNPNLYWYRQAAGRGLQLLFYSVGIGQISSEVPQNLSASRPQDRQFILSSKKLLLSDSGFYLCAWSVRGPAEQYFGPGTRLTVT.

The CDR3 nucleotides read TGCGCCAGCAGAACGGGACAGGGGGACACCGGGGAGCTGTTTTTT. Its protein is CASRTGQGDTGELFF. The chain uses TRBV5-1 and TRBJ2-2; 11 bases are a match to TRBD1. Germline CDR1 and CDR2: SGHRS and YFSETQ. The CDR3 is 15 amino acids. V lost 5 bases and J lost 3; bases outside the gene matches: 3.

The V gene is TRBV5-4, the J gene TRBJ2-7, with 9 bases that match TRBD2. The germline V gene has CDR1 SGHNT and CDR2 YYREEE (reference sequence). This CDR3 is 15 amino acids long. The V segment lost 0 bases and the J segment 4 bases; nucleotides outside the gene matches: 5. The DNA of the CDR3 is TGTGCCAGCAGCTTGGGACTAGCGGACACTTACGAGCAGTACTTC. This sequence encodes CASSLGLADTYEQYF.

This sequence joins TRBV4-2 and TRBJ2-1; the D is unclear. The germline V gene has CDR1 LGHNA and CDR2 YNFKEQ. Trimming stripped 4 bases from V and 0 bases from J, with 10 bases between. The CDR3 covers 15 residues. The CDR3 sequence: CASSRELSSYNEQFF. The DNA of the CDR3 is TGTGCCAGCAGCCGAGAACTTAGCTCCTACAATGAGCAGTTCTTC.

The chain uses TRBV30 and TRBJ1-6; D is possibly TRBD1 (5 bases). Between the trimmed V and J ends, which lost 1 base and 9 bases, there was a span of 16 bases. The CDR3 extends over 15 amino acids. The germline V gene has CDR1 GTSNPN and CDR2 SVGIG (reference sequence). The CDR3 protein is CAWSEMGRGLSPLHF. The DNA for the CDR3 is TGTGCCTGGAGTGAAATGGGACGGGGACTTTCACCCCTCCACTTT. The full variable domain, with the rest looked up from reference TRBV30 and TRBJ1-6, is SQTIHQWPATLVQPVGSPLSLECTVEGTSNPNLYWYRQAAGRGLQLLFYSVGIGQISSEVPQNLSASRPQDRQFILSSKKLLLSDSGFYLCAWSEMGRGLSPLHFGNGTRLTVT.

The V gene is TRBV5-1, the J gene TRBJ1-1; 7 bases align to TRBD1. V lost 10 bases and J lost 0; bases outside the gene matches: 6. This CDR3 is 13 amino acids long. Germline V gene sequence: CDR1 SGHRS, CDR2 YFSETQ. The CDR3 DNA sequence: TGCGCCTCTAACGACAGGGTGAACACTGAAGCTTTCTTT. Amino acids: CASNDRVNTEAFF.

The V and J genes are TRBV19 and TRBJ2-2; a possible D gene is TRBD1 (6 bases). Germline lookup yields CDR1 LNHDA and CDR2 SQIVND (reference sequence). Deletions cut 9 bases from V and 6 bases from J, with 23 bases between. CDR3 length equals 16 residues. CDR3: CASSQAGVGEPGELFF. The DNA for the CDR3 is TGTGCCAGCAGTCAGGCAGGGGTCGGGGAACCCGGGGAGCTGTTTTTT.